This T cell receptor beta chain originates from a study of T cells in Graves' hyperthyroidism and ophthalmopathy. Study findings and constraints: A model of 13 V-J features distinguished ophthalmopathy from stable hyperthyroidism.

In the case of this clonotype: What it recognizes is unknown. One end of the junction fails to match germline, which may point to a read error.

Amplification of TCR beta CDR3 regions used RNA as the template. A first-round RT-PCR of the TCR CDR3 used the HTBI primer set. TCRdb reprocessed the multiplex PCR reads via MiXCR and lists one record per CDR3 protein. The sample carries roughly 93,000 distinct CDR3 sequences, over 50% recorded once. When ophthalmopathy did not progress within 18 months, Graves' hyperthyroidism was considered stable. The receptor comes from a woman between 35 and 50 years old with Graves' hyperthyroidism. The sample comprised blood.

The CDR3 sequence is CAISAGPPEAF. The CDR3 bases are TGTGCCATCAGTGCCGGGCCCCCTGAAGCTTTC. This chain uses TRBV10-3 with TRBJ2-6; unclear D gene. The CDR3 is 11 residues long. Per germline, CDR1 ENHRY and CDR2 SYGVKD.